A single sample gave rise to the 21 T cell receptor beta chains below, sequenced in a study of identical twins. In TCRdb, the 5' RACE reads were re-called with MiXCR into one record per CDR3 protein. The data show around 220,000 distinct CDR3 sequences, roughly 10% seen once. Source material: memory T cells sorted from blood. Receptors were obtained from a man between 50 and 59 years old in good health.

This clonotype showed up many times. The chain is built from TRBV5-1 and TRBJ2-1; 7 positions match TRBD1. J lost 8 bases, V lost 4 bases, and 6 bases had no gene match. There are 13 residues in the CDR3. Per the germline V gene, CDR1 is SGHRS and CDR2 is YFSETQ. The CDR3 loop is CASSPRGYHEQFF. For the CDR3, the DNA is TGCGCCAGCAGCCCCAGGGGGTACCATGAGCAGTTCTTC.

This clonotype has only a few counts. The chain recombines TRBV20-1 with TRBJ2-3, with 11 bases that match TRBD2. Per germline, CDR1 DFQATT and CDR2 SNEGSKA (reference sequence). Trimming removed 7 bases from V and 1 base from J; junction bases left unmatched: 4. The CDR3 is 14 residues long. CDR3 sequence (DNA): TGCAGTGTCAGGGGACTAGCGGGCACAGATACGCAGTATTTT. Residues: CSVRGLAGTDTQYF.

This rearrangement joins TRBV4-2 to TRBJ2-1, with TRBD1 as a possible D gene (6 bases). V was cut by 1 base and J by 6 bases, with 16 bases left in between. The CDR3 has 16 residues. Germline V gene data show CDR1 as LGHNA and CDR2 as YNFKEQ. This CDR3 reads CASSQVTGQGGNEQFF. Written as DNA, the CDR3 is TGTGCCAGCAGCCAAGTGACGGGACAAGGAGGCAATGAGCAGTTCTTC.

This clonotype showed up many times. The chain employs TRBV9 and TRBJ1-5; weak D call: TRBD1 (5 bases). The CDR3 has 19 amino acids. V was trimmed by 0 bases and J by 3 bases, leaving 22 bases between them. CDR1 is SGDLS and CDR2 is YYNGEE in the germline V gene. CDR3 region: CASSVVTGSWGSYNQPQHF. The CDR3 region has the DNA TGTGCCAGCAGCGTAGTAACGGGATCGTGGGGCAGCTACAATCAGCCCCAGCATTTT.

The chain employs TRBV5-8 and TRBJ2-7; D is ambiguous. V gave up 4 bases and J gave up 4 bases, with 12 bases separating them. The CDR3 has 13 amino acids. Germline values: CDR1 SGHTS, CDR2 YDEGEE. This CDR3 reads CASSLSERYEQYF. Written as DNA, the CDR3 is TGTGCCAGCAGCCTCTCAGAGAGGTACGAGCAGTACTTC.

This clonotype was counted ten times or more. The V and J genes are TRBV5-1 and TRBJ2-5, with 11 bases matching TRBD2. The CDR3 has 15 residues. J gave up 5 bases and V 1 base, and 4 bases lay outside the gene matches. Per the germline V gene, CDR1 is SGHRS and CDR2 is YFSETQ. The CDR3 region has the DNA TGCGCCAGCAGCTTGTTGACTAGCGGGGCGGAGACCCAGTACTTC. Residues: CASSLLTSGAETQYF.

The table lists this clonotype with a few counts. The CDR3 sequence: CASSQFSNRGNTQYF. DNA of the CDR3: TGCGCCAGCAGCCAATTCAGTAACAGGGGAAATACGCAGTATTTT. This sequence joins TRBV4-3 and TRBJ2-3, with TRBD1 matching over 7 bases. Germline CDR1 is LGHNA and CDR2 is YSLEER. The CDR3 loop spans 15 amino acids. V was pared by 2 bases and J by 7 bases, with 9 bases of the junction left unmatched.

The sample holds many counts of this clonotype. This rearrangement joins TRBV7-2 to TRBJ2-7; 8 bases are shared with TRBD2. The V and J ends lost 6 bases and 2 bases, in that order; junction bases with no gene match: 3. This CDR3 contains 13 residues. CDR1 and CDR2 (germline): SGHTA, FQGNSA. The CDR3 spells CASRYSGAYEQYF. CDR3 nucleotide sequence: TGTGCCAGCAGGTATAGCGGGGCCTACGAGCAGTACTTC.

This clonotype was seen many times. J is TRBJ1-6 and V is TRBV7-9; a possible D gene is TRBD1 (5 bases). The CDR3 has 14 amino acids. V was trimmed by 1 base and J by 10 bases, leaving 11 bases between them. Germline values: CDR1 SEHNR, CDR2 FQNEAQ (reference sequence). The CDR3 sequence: CASSLGDFGSPLHF. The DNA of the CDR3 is TGTGCCAGCAGCTTAGGGGACTTCGGGTCACCCCTCCACTTT.

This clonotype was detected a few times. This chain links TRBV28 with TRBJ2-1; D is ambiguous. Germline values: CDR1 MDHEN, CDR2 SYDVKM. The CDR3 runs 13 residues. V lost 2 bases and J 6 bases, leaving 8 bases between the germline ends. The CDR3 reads CASSLGLGNEQFF. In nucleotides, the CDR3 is TGTGCCAGCAGTTTAGGTTTGGGCAATGAGCAGTTCTTC.

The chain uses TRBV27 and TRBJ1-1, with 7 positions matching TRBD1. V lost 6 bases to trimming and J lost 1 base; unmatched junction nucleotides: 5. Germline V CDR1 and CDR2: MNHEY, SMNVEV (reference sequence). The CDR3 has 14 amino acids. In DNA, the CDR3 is TGTGCCAGCAGCCGGACAGGAAGGAACACTGAAGCTTTCTTT. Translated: CASSRTGRNTEAFF.

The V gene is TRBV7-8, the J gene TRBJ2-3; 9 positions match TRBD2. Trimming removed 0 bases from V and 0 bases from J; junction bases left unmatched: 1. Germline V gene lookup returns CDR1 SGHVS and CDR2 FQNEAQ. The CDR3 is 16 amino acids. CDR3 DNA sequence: TGTGCCAGCAGCTTAGCGACTAGCGGCAGCACAGATACGCAGTATTTT. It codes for CASSLATSGSTDTQYF.

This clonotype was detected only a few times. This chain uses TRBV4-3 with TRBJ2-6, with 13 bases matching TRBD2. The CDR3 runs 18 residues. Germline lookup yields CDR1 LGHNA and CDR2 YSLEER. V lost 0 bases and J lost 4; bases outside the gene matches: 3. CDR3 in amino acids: CASSQELAGGPGANVLTF. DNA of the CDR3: TGCGCCAGCAGCCAAGAACTAGCGGGGGGGCCCGGGGCCAACGTCCTGACTTTC.

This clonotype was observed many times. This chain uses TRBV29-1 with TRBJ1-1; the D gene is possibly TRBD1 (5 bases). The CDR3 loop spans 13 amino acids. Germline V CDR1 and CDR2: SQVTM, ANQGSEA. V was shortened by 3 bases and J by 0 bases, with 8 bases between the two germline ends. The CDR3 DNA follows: TGCAGCGTTGACAGGGCGGTGAACACTGAAGCTTTCTTT. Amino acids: CSVDRAVNTEAFF.

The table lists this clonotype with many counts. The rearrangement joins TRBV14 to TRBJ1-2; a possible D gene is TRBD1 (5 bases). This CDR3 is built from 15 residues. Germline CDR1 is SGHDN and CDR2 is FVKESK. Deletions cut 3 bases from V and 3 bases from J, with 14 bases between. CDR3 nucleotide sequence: TGTGCCAGCAGCCACACCGGGGGGGACTACTATGGCTACACCTTC. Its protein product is CASSHTGGDYYGYTF.

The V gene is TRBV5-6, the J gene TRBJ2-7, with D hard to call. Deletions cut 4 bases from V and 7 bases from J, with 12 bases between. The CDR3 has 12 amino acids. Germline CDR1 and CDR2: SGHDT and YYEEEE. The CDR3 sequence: CASSLGSQEQYF. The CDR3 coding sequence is TGTGCCAGCAGCCTCGGGTCTCAGGAGCAGTACTTC.

The CDR3 region is CASSYRQGPDTQYF. As DNA, the CDR3 is TGTGCCAGCAGTTACCGGCAGGGGCCAGATACGCAGTATTTT. The genes are TRBV6-2 or TRBV6-3 and TRBJ2-3, with D possibly TRBD1 on 6 matching bases. V was shortened by 2 bases and J by 4 bases, with 10 bases between the two germline ends. Germline CDR1 MNHEY, CDR2 SVGEGT. The CDR3 has 14 amino acids.

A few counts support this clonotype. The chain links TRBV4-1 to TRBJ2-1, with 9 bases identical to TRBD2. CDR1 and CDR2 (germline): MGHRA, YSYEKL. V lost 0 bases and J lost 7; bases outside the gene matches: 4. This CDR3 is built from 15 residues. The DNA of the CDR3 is TGCGCCAGCAGCCAAGAGCGGGGGGGCGGGAATGAGCAGTTCTTC. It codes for CASSQERGGGNEQFF.

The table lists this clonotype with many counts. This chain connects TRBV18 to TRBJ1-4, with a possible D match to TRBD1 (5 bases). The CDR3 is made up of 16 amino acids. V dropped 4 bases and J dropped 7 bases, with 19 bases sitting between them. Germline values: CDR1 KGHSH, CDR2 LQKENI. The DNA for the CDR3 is TGTGCCAGCTCACTTGAGTCGTCGGGGGTCCGTGAAAAACTGTTTTTT. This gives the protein CASSLESSGVREKLFF. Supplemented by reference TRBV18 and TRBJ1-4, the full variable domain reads NAGVMQNPRHLVRRRGQEARLRCSPMKGHSHVYWYRQLPEEGLKFMVYLQKENIIDESGMPKERFSAEFPKEGPSILRIQQVVRGDSAAYFCASSLESSGVREKLFFGSGTQLSVL.

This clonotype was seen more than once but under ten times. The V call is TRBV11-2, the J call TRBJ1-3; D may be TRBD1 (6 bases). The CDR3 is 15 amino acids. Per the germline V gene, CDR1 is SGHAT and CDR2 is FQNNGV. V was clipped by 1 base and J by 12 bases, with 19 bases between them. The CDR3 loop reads CASSLAGGQLHSIYF. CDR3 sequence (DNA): TGTGCCAGCAGCTTAGCCGGCGGACAGTTACACAGCATATATTTT.

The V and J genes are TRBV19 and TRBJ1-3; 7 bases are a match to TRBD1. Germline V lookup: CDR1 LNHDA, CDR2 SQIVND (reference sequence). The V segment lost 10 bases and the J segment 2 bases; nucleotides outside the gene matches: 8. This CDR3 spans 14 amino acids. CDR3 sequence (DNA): TGTGCCACCAGACAGGGAATAACTGGAAACACCATATATTTT. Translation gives CATRQGITGNTIYF. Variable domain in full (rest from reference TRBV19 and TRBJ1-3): DGGITQSPKYLFRKEGQNVTLSCEQNLNHDAMYWYRQDPGQGLRLIYYSQIVNDFQKGDIAEGYSVSREKKESFPLTVTSAQKNPTAFYLCATRQGITGNTIYFGEGSWLTVV.